This is a list of T cell receptor beta chains from one sample in a study of a mutant IDH1 vaccine in newly diagnosed glioma. These receptors have no known antigen. Sequenced by immunoSEQ multiplex PCR; TCRdb stores in-frame clones only, minus some. The sample has about 44,000 clones, 80% to 95% seen once; the top ten hold 3.9%. The specimen was PBMCs, collected from a glioma patient whose treatment included an IDH1 peptide vaccine. The receptors derive from a man over 45 with glioma. CDR3s include the opening cysteine and the closing phenylalanine or tryptophan. A D gene is named only where the DNA matches it firmly. Some rows mark clone size as missing; the rest say once, few, many or name a class of expanded clone.

v_call	j_call	d_call	clone_size	cdr3_length	cdr3_nt	cdr3_aa
TRBV27	TRBJ2-7	TRBD2	-	15	TGTGCCAGCAGTTTCACTAGCGGGAACTCCTACGAGCAGTACTTC	CASSFTSGNSYEQYF
TRBV25-1	TRBJ2-7	TRBD1	once	15	TGTGCCAGCAGTGAATATAAGACAGGGAACAACGAGCAGTACTTC	CASSEYKTGNNEQYF
TRBV7-6	TRBJ2-5	-	-	13	TGTGCCAGCAGCCAATCCTTCCAAGAGACCCAGTACTTC	CASSQSFQETQYF
TRBV30	TRBJ1-5	TRBD1	-	15	TGTGCCTGGAGTGGACAGGGGACTCCCAATCAGCCCCAGCATTTT	CAWSGQGTPNQPQHF
TRBV7-2	TRBJ2-3	-	-	15	TGTGCCAGCAGCTTATACGGGTTAAACACAGATACGCAGTATTTT	CASSLYGLNTDTQYF
TRBV5-1	TRBJ2-1	-	-	15	TGCGCCAGCAGTCTGTTGACCACCGGCAACAATGAGCAGTTCTTC	CASSLLTTGNNEQFF
TRBV5-6	TRBJ1-5	-	-	13	TGTGCCAGCAGCTTCGGGAGCAATCAGCCCCAGCATTTT	CASSFGSNQPQHF
TRBV28	TRBJ2-7	TRBD2	-	14	TGTGCCAGCACACGGGGGGGCGCTTCCCACGAGCAGTACTTC	CASTRGGASHEQYF
TRBV20-1	TRBJ1-2	TRBD1	-	11	TGCAGTGCTTACGACAGGGAGAGCTACACCTTC	CSAYDRESYTF
TRBV5-1	TRBJ2-7	TRBD2	-	15	TGCGCCAGCAGCTCGTCGGCGGGAGAAGCTTACGAGCAGTACTTC	CASSSSAGEAYEQYF
TRBV6-1	TRBJ1-1	-	-	15	TGTGCCAGCAGGACCCTTCGGGGGATTGTCACTGAAGCTTTCTTT	CASRTLRGIVTEAFF
TRBV28	TRBJ1-1	-	few	15	TGTGCCAGCAGTTTATCGACAGGCGGGTCCACTGAAGCTTTCTTT	CASSLSTGGSTEAFF
TRBV13	TRBJ1-2	-	-	15	TGTGCCAGCAGCTTAGGATTGGCGGGGACCAGTGGCTACACCTTC	CASSLGLAGTSGYTF
TRBV9	TRBJ1-2	-	-	19	TGTGCCAGCACCACTACCCCCCGCAGGCTACTACTCGGTTTCTATGGCTACACCTTC	CASTTTPRRLLLGFYGYTF
TRBV20-1	TRBJ1-4	-	-	11	TGCAGTGCTGAAAGGACTGAAAAACTGTTTTTT	CSAERTEKLFF
TRBV5-1	TRBJ1-2	TRBD1	-	16	TGCGCCAGCAGCCTGACAGGGGGTGGATCTAACTATGGCTACACCTTC	CASSLTGGGSNYGYTF
TRBV18	TRBJ2-1	TRBD1	-	15	TGTGCCAGCTCAACGGGACAGGGTTTGAACAATGAGCAGTTCTTC	CASSTGQGLNNEQFF
TRBV12-5	TRBJ1-1	-	-	13	TGTGCTAGTGCATGGGGGGCGAACACTGAAGCTTTCTTT	CASAWGANTEAFF
TRBV7-2	TRBJ2-5	-	once	13	TGTGCCAGCAGCCCGGGGGCTCGAGAGACCCAGTACTTC	CASSPGARETQYF
TRBV10-1	TRBJ1-2	-	-	15	TGCGCCAGCAGTGAGTCGGCGCCCCTTAACTATGGCTACACCTTC	CASSESAPLNYGYTF
TRBV6-5	TRBJ2-7	-	-	13	TGTGCCAGCAGTTCGCCCGACCCCGACGAGCAGTACTTC	CASSSPDPDEQYF
TRBV25-1	TRBJ1-3	TRBD1	-	15	TGTGCCAGCAGTGACTGGCAGGGGGCTGGAAACACCATATATTTT	CASSDWQGAGNTIYF
TRBV2	TRBJ1-2	TRBD1	-	15	TGTGCCAGAACTACAGGGGACACTATTACCTATGGCTACACCTTC	CARTTGDTITYGYTF
TRBV5-6	TRBJ2-7	-	-	14	TGTGCCAGCAGCCCGGGACTGGGGGCCTACGAGCAGTACTTC	CASSPGLGAYEQYF
TRBV7-7	TRBJ2-6	TRBD1	-	17	TGTGCTAGCAGTCACCGTGACAGGGCCTCTGGGGCCAACGTCCTGACTTTC	CASSHRDRASGANVLTF
TRBV5-1	TRBJ1-1	TRBD1	-	15	TGCGCCAGCAGCACGGGGGACAGCGTGAACACTGAAGCTTTCTTT	CASSTGDSVNTEAFF
TRBV10-3	TRBJ2-7	-	-	13	TGTGCCATCAGTGAAAGGGACTCCTACGAGCAGTACTTC	CAISERDSYEQYF
TRBV6-1	TRBJ2-7	TRBD2	-	17	TGTGCCAGCAGTGAATCCCTACTAGCGGGAGGGCGGAACGAGCAGTACTTC	CASSESLLAGGRNEQYF
TRBV2	TRBJ1-1	TRBD1	once	15	TGTGCCAGCAGTGAGGACAGGGGGCGAATGACTGAAGCTTTCTTT	CASSEDRGRMTEAFF
TRBV27	TRBJ1-2	-	-	13	TGTGCCAGCAGTTCTCCAGGAAACTATGGCTACACCTTC	CASSSPGNYGYTF
TRBV27	TRBJ2-7	-	-	14	TGTGCCAGCCGCGGGACGCAGCAGTCCTACGAGCAGTACTTC	CASRGTQQSYEQYF
TRBV18	TRBJ1-2	TRBD1	-	14	TGTGCCAGCTCAAATACAGGGGGCCCCTATGGCTACACCTTC	CASSNTGGPYGYTF
TRBV10-3	TRBJ1-3	-	-	15	TGTGCCATCAGTCCGATGACAGACTCTGGAAACACCATATATTTT	CAISPMTDSGNTIYF
TRBV19	TRBJ1-1	TRBD1	-	12	TGTGCCACCAGTTGGGACAGTCACGAAGCTTTCTTT	CATSWDSHEAFF
TRBV5-5	TRBJ1-2	TRBD1	-	17	TGTGCCAGCAGCTTCCAGTACCCACAGGGGTGGGTTGATGGCTACACCTTC	CASSFQYPQGWVDGYTF
TRBV4-1	TRBJ1-1	-	-	15	TGCGCCAGCAGCCTCCAAAAAGGGGTCGCACAGTGGGCTTTCTTT	CASSLQKGVAQWAFF
TRBV4-1	TRBJ1-4	-	-	14	TGCGCCAGCTCGATCAGATCGCTTGGAGAAAAACTGTTTTTT	CASSIRSLGEKLFF
TRBV2	TRBJ2-7	-	once	12	TGTGCCAGTGAAGGGGGGGCACGCGAGCAGTACTTC	CASEGGAREQYF
TRBV6-1	TRBJ2-7	-	-	13	TGTGCCAGCAGACAGGGGGGGAGCTACGAGCAGTACTTC	CASRQGGSYEQYF
TRBV10-3	TRBJ2-7	TRBD1	-	15	TGTGCCATCAGTGACCCGGACAGGAATGAGGGCGAGCAGTACTTC	CAISDPDRNEGEQYF
TRBV18	TRBJ1-6	-	-	13	TGTGCCGGGTCCGCCCTCGAGGGTTCACCCCTCCACTTT	CAGSALEGSPLHF
TRBV2	TRBJ2-5	-	-	16	TGTGCCAGCAGTGGGGCGCCTCCATCGGGATCAGAGACCCAGTACTTC	CASSGAPPSGSETQYF
TRBV9	TRBJ1-2	TRBD1	few	15	TGTGCCAGCAGCTCCCCGGACAGGGGGCAATATGGCTACACCTTC	CASSSPDRGQYGYTF
TRBV5-5	TRBJ2-5	-	-	14	TGTGCCAGCAGCCCCAGCCCAGTTGATGAGACCCAGTACTTC	CASSPSPVDETQYF
TRBV19	TRBJ2-3	-	-	18	TGTGCCAGTAGTCCGCTACCTCCAGGGTATTCTAGCACAGATACGCAGTATTTT	CASSPLPPGYSSTDTQYF
TRBV5-8	TRBJ2-1	-	-	15	TGTGCCAGCAGCTTCAGTCGCTTCTCCTACAATGAGCAGTTCTTC	CASSFSRFSYNEQFF
TRBV5-1	TRBJ1-4	TRBD1	-	14	TGCGCCAGCAGCGCTCAGGGGGGTGTAGAAAAACTGTTTTTT	CASSAQGGVEKLFF
TRBV4-1	TRBJ1-1	TRBD1	-	15	TGCGCCAGCAGCCAAGATTCGTCGGACAGGGCCGGCGCTTTCTTT	CASSQDSSDRAGAFF
TRBV7-9	TRBJ1-6	TRBD1	few	16	TGTGCCAGCAGCTTAGGACAGGGATTCTATAATTCACCCCTCCACTTT	CASSLGQGFYNSPLHF